This T cell receptor beta chain came from a study of CD8 T cells in ankylosing spondylitis. This clonotype was counted only a few times. The target antigen is unknown. The CDR3 consists of 12 residues. In germline, CDR1 is DFQATT, CDR2 SNEGSKA (reference sequence). V lost 3 bases and J 6 bases, leaving 8 bases between the germline ends. In making TCR beta libraries, quantitative 5'-RACE with molecular barcodes was used. Each CDR3 protein gets one entry after TCRdb re-called the 5' RACE reads with MiXCR. Of roughly 670,000 distinct CDR3 sequences in the sample, around 19% were seen once. Findings and limits, study-wide: Roughly 8 highly homologous variants made up a TCR beta motif that seemed to typify ankylosing spondylitis blood. Disease-linked clones were reportedly significantly enriched in matched ankylosing spondylitis synovial fluid. In peripheral blood, disease-linked CD8+ clones occurred at relatively low frequencies. Several of the motif variants were reported before in synovial fluid and blood from reactive arthritis.

The chain is built from TRBV20-1 and TRBJ2-2, with D unclear. The sequenced sample was blood, either unsorted or a sorted T cell fraction (not recorded which). This sequence originates from a male donor with ankylosing spondylitis. The CDR3 region is CSASPLSGELFF. CDR3 bases: TGCAGTGCTAGCCCCCTCTCCGGGGAGCTGTTTTTT.